This T cell receptor (beta chain) was profiled in a study of T-cell reconstitution after alpha-beta-depleted transplantation in children. Preparation of the TCRbeta library used unique molecular identifiers. Each CDR3 protein gets one entry after TCRdb re-called the PCR reads with MiXCR. The sample gives about 600,000 distinct CDR3 sequences, about 23% of which show up once; 13% to 15% is in the top ten. V lost 2 bases and J lost 4, with 8 bases in between. Per germline, CDR1 WNHNN and CDR2 SYGVQD (reference sequence). CDR3 size: 14 residues. Specimen: PBMCs, mostly from graft donor cells, collected 360 days after TCRalphabeta/CD19-depleted stem cell transplant. The receptor was derived from a boy in the first two years of life who had a stem cell transplant for acute myeloid leukemia, so the T cells may come from the graft donor. The rearrangement links TRBV10-1 to TRBJ2-2; D not certain. The CDR3 DNA reads TGCGCCAGCAGTGAGGCGGCCGCCACCGGGGAGCTGTTTTTT. Its translation: CASSEAAATGELFF.